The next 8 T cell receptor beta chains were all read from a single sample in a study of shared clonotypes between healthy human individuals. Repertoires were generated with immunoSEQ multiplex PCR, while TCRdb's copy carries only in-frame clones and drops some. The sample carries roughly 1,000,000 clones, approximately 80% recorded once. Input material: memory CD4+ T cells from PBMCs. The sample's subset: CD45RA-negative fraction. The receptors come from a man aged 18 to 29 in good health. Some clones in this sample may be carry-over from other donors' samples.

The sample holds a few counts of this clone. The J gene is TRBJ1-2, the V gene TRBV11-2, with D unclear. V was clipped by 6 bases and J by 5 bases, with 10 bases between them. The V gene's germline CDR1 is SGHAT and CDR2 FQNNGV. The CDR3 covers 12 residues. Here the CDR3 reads CASSNVGYGYTF. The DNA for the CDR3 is TGTGCCAGCAGTAATGTGGGATATGGCTACACCTTC.

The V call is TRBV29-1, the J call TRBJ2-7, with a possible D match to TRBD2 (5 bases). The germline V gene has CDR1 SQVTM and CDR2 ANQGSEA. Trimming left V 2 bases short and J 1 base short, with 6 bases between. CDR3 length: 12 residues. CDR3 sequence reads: CSVEIASYEQYF. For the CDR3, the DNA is TGCAGCGTTGAAATAGCGTCCTACGAGCAGTACTTC.

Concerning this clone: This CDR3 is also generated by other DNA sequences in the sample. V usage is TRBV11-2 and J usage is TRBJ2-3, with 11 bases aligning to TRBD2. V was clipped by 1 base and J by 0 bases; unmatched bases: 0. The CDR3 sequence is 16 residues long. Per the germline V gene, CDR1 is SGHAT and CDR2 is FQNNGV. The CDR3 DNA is TGTGCCAGCAGCTTAGGGACTAGCGGGAGCACAGATACGCAGTATTTT. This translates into CASSLGTSGSTDTQYF.

As DNA, the CDR3 is TGTGCCAGCAGTATTGACGGCTCTGGGGCCAACGTCCTGACTTTC. It codes for CASSIDGSGANVLTF. The V and J genes are TRBV6-5 and TRBJ2-6; no definite D call. The CDR3 contains 15 residues. V lost 5 bases and J 0 bases, leaving 8 bases between the germline ends. Germline V lookup: CDR1 MNHEY, CDR2 SVGAGI.

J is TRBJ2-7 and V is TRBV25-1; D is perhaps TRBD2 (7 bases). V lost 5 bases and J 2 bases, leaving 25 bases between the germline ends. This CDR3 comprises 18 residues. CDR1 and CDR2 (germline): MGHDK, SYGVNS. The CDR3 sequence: CASSTPPGEGGAPYEQYF. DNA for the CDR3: TGTGCCAGCAGTACCCCCCCGGGGGAGGGGGGAGCCCCCTACGAGCAGTACTTC.

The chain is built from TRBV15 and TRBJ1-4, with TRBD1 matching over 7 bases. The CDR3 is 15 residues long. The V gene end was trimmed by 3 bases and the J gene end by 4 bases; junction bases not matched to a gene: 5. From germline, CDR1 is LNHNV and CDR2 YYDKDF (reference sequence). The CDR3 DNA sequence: TGTGCCACCAGCAGCCCTCAGGGGGTTAATGAAAAACTGTTTTTT. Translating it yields CATSSPQGVNEKLFF.

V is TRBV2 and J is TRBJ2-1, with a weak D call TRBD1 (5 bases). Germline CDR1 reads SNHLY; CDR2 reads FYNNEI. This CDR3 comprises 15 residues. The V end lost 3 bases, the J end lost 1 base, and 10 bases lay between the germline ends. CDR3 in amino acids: CASSDWGISYNEQFF. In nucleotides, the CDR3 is TGTGCCAGCAGTGATTGGGGCATTTCCTACAATGAGCAGTTCTTC.

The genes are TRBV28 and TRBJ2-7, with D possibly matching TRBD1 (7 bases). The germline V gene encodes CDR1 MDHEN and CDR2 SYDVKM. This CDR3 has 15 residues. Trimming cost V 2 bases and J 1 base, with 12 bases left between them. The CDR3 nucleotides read TGTGCCAGCAGTTTAAGGCAGGGGGGTTCCTACGAGCAGTACTTC. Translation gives CASSLRQGGSYEQYF.